One sample yielded the 10 T cell receptor beta chains listed below, sequenced in a study of T cells in Graves' hyperthyroidism and ophthalmopathy. Amplified regions were TCR beta CDR3 sequences from RNA transcripts. First-round RT-PCR targeting the TCR CDR3 was performed with the HTBI primer set. TCRdb re-analysed the multiplex PCR reads in MiXCR, keeping a single row per CDR3 protein. Among about 580,000 distinct CDR3 sequences listed, 11% to 15% were seen once. The sequenced material came from blood. The receptors here all came from a woman in her twenties or thirties with Graves' hyperthyroidism that later progressed to Graves' ophthalmopathy.

The sample holds many counts of this clonotype. The gene calls are TRBV28 and TRBJ1-1; D remains ambiguous. This CDR3 contains 17 residues. Trimming cost V 3 bases and J 0 bases, with 17 bases left between them. Germline V gene lookup returns CDR1 MDHEN and CDR2 SYDVKM. CDR3 sequence: CASSFREGGYMNTEAFF. The DNA of the CDR3 is TGTGCCAGCAGTTTTCGGGAGGGTGGGTATATGAACACTGAAGCTTTCTTT.

About this clonotype: A clone one base away is much larger, so this may be a read error. The rearrangement joins TRBV30 to TRBJ2-1; D is unclear. CDR3 length: 10 residues. CDR1 GTSNPN and CDR2 SVGIG come from the germline V gene (reference sequence). Trimming cost V 5 bases and J 7 bases, with 6 bases left between them. CDR3 in DNA: TGTGCCTGGGGCCAAAATGAGCAGTTCTTC. Translation: CAWGQNEQFF.

Many counts were recorded for this clonotype. The chain uses TRBV28 and TRBJ1-2, with TRBD1 matching 9 bases. CDR1 is MDHEN, CDR2 SYDVKM, per germline. This CDR3 comprises 16 residues. J was trimmed by 7 bases and V by 6 bases; bases with no gene match: 15. The chain's CDR3 is CASRDLWGTGGLGYTF. For the CDR3, the DNA is TGTGCCAGCAGGGATTTGTGGGGTACAGGGGGCCTTGGCTACACCTTC.

With respect to this clonotype: A much larger clone lies one base from this, so it may be a read error. V and J are TRBV12-3 or TRBV12-4 and TRBJ2-2; D unclear. The germline V and J ends were trimmed by 3 bases and 2 bases, with 10 bases remaining between them. The length of the CDR3 is 15 residues. The CDR3 nucleotides are TGTGCCAGCAGTTTCGTACTTAGTAACACCGGGGAGCTGTTTTTT. Translation gives CASSFVLSNTGELFF.

In its sample, this clonotype was seen many times. The chain combines TRBV11-2 with TRBJ2-7, with TRBD1 as a possible D gene (6 bases). Trimming removed 2 bases at V and 5 bases at J, with 16 bases between. This CDR3 has 15 residues. Germline CDR1 SGHAT, CDR2 FQNNGV. The CDR3 loop reads CASSLSAQGTDEQYF. The DNA for the CDR3 is TGTGCCAGCAGCTTAAGTGCACAGGGTACCGACGAGCAGTACTTC.

This clonotype appeared many times. V usage is TRBV7-2 and J usage is TRBJ2-3; D uncertain. The CDR3 is 15 amino acids. Trimming took 3 bases from V and 0 from J, leaving 10 bases between them. Germline CDR1 is SGHTA and CDR2 is FQGNSA. The CDR3 DNA reads TGTGCCAGCAGCTTCGAGGAGCTAAGCACAGATACGCAGTATTTT. Amino acids: CASSFEELSTDTQYF.

The chain has TRBV3-1 and TRBJ1-5, with D unclear. The CDR3 is 12 residues long. The germline V and J ends were trimmed by 9 bases and 1 base, with 7 bases remaining between them. Germline V gives CDR1 LGHDT, CDR2 YNNKEL (reference sequence). The DNA for the CDR3 is TGTGCCAGTGGACCCAGCAATCAGCCCCAGCATTTT. Encoded protein: CASGPSNQPQHF.

This clonotype was seen many times. The chain couples TRBV7-2 to TRBJ1-1; D ambiguous. Trimming took off 5 bases at V and 4 bases at J, with 14 bases between the two ends. The germline gives CDR1 SGHTA, CDR2 FQGNSA. The CDR3 totals 14 residues. The CDR3, as DNA: TGTGCCAGCAGCCTCCTGTTTGGTGTCACTGAAGCTTTCTTT. Its translation is CASSLLFGVTEAFF.

This clonotype has only a few counts. The V call is TRBV24-1, the J call TRBJ2-1; D may be TRBD2 (5 bases). In germline, CDR1 is KGHDR, CDR2 SFDVKD. V was shortened by 6 bases and J by 0 bases, with 11 bases between the two germline ends. The CDR3 is 15 amino acids. The CDR3 DNA follows: TGTGCCACCAGTTCTCGAAGCGGCTCCTACAATGAGCAGTTCTTC. Translated, it gives CATSSRSGSYNEQFF.

This clonotype was seen many times. The CDR3 sequence: CASSQVDTEAFF. DNA for the CDR3: TGTGCCAGCAGCCAGGTTGACACTGAAGCTTTCTTT. This chain links TRBV3-1 with TRBJ1-1; D uncertain. Germline V gene lookup returns CDR1 LGHDT and CDR2 YNNKEL (reference sequence). V dropped 3 bases and J dropped 3 bases, with 5 bases sitting between them. The CDR3 loop spans 12 amino acids. Full variable domain (remainder filled in from reference TRBV3-1 and TRBJ1-1): DTAVSQTPKYLVTQMGNDKSIKCEQNLGHDTMYWYKQDSKKFLKIMFSYNNKELIINETVPNRFSPKSPDKAHLNLHINSLELGDSAVYFCASSQVDTEAFFGQGTRLTVV.